Below are 2 T cell receptor beta chains sequenced from a single sample in a study of cytomegalovirus exposure and HLA in healthy donors. Assay used: immunoSEQ multiplex PCR; TCRdb lists only in-frame clones, some missing. Seen here are some 240,000 clones, around 87% observed once, and the top ten hold about 2%. What was sequenced was PBMCs. The receptors were gathered from a young woman in good health and CMV-seropositive.

This clone showed up many times. The J gene is TRBJ2-6, the V gene TRBV5-1; a possible D gene is TRBD2 (5 bases). The germline V gene has CDR1 SGHRS and CDR2 YFSETQ. Trimming removed 4 bases from V and 3 bases from J, with 14 bases in between. The CDR3 extends over 16 amino acids. The CDR3 sequence: CASSRANAGGANVLTF. CDR3 DNA: TGCGCCAGCAGCCGGGCCAACGCGGGTGGGGCCAACGTCCTGACTTTC. Filled out from reference TRBV5-1 and TRBJ2-6, the complete variable domain reads KAGVTQTPRYLIKTRGQQVTLSCSPISGHRSVSWYQQTPGQGLQFLFEYFSETQRNKGNFPGRFSGRQFSNSRSEMNVSTLELGDSALYLCASSRANAGGANVLTFGAGSRLTVL.

The genes are TRBV19 and TRBJ1-1; D is unresolved. Germline CDR1 LNHDA, CDR2 SQIVND (reference sequence). The CDR3 length is 12 residues. Trimming left V 1 base short and J 7 bases short, with 7 bases between. The CDR3: CASSIGLSEAFF. The CDR3 coding sequence is TGTGCCAGTAGTATAGGGTTGAGTGAAGCTTTCTTT.